This TCR beta chain appears in the sequencing data of a study of identical twins. All of the donors were Caucasians in good health. Template switching created a universal primer site, and the cDNA included unique molecular identifiers. TCRdb reanalysed the 5' RACE reads using MiXCR and keeps one entry per CDR3 protein. The table lists 550,000 to 800,000 distinct CDR3 sequences, roughly 7.1% of them singletons. As regards this clonotype: This may come from a read error, since a much larger clone is one base off.

Another study also made use of these data, one on yellow fever vaccine responses in identical twins. That source reports: Twins' vaccine T cell response reportedly gave the appearance of partial convergence and partial personalization.

The specimen sequenced was PBMCs. This clonotype originated in a woman younger than 30 in good health.

This CDR3 reads CTARDLISGIPSYNEQFF. CDR3 nucleotides: TGCACTGCTAGAGACCTCATTAGCGGGATTCCTTCCTACAATGAGCAGTTCTTC. The rearrangement joins TRBV20-1 to TRBJ2-1; TRBD2 matches 8 bases. CDR1 and CDR2 (germline): DFQATT, SNEGSKA (reference sequence). The CDR3 consists of 18 residues.